What follows are 16 T cell receptor beta chains derived from one specimen sequenced in a study of shared clonotypes between healthy human individuals. Measured with immunoSEQ multiplex PCR; TCRdb has only the in-frame clones, and not every one. Here the sample spans a few hundred thousand clones, 74% being singletons. Sample: memory CD4+ T cells sorted from blood. The subset here: CD45RA-negative fraction. The receptors stem from a man aged 25-45 years in good health.

The V gene is TRBV25-1, the J gene TRBJ2-3, with D unresolved. Trimming shortened V by 4 bases and J by 5 bases, and 22 bases separated the two germline ends. This CDR3 region has 17 residues. Per the germline V gene, CDR1 is MGHDK and CDR2 is SYGVNS. The CDR3 nucleotides are TGTGCCAGCAGTGCAGGTTGGGCAGGCCGGGTAGAAGATACGCAGTATTTT. Protein sequence: CASSAGWAGRVEDTQYF.

This sequence joins TRBV10-2 and TRBJ2-1; 13 nucleotides line up with TRBD2. CDR1 is WSHSY, CDR2 SAAADI, per germline. V was pared by 4 bases and J by 2 bases, with 11 bases of the junction left unmatched. The CDR3 extends over 19 amino acids. The chain's CDR3 is CASSGTSGRTRSTYNEQFF. The CDR3 nucleotides are TGCGCCAGCAGTGGGACTAGCGGGAGAACGCGAAGCACCTACAATGAGCAGTTCTTC.

The count of this clone is one. The sample carries other DNA sequences with the same CDR3. This chain joins TRBV6-1 and TRBJ2-3; TRBD1 might be the D (5 bases). Trimming removed 3 bases from V and 6 bases from J, with 7 bases in between. The V gene's germline CDR1 is MNHNS and CDR2 SASEGT. This CDR3 has 12 residues. In DNA form, the CDR3 reads TGTGCCAGCAGTGAGGACACCGATACGCAGTATTTT. The encoded protein is CASSEDTDTQYF.

The chain has TRBV5-5 and TRBJ2-7; 12 positions agree with TRBD2. The CDR3 is 16 residues long. Losses at the gene ends were 0 bases for V and 5 bases for J; bases not matched to a gene: 6. Germline-derived CDR1 and CDR2 are SGHKS and YYEKEE (reference sequence). The CDR3 bases are TGTGCCAGCAGCTTGGCCCTAGCGGGAGGGCCCGACGAGCAGTACTTC. This translates into CASSLALAGGPDEQYF.

The chain uses TRBV10-3 and TRBJ1-5; D not certain. Trimming left V 5 bases short and J 0 bases short, with 14 bases between. CDR1 and CDR2 from the germline V gene are ENHRY and SYGVKD. The CDR3 is made up of 16 amino acids. Here the CDR3 reads CAISIPEPDSNQPQHF. DNA of the CDR3: TGTGCCATCAGTATTCCGGAACCTGATAGCAATCAGCCCCAGCATTTT.

This clone was observed a single time. The chain is built from TRBV28 and TRBJ1-5; the D gene is possibly TRBD1 (5 bases). CDR1 is MDHEN, CDR2 SYDVKM, per germline. This CDR3 is built from 15 residues. The ends were cut back, 6 bases at V and 5 bases at J, with 17 bases in the middle. The CDR3 region is CASSSGGIRDQPQHF. The CDR3 nucleotides read TGTGCCAGCAGCTCCGGGGGTATCAGGGATCAGCCCCAGCATTTT.

This clone came up a few times. DNA for the CDR3: TGTGCCAGCAGCCGCGACCCGGAAGAGACCCAGTACTTC. Protein: CASSRDPEETQYF. The J gene is TRBJ2-5, the V gene TRBV5-4; D is unclear. This CDR3 is built from 13 residues. Germline V gene data show CDR1 as SGHNT and CDR2 as YYREEE (reference sequence). V lost 4 bases and J 3 bases, leaving 10 bases between the germline ends.

J is TRBJ2-1 and V is TRBV7-3; D is possibly TRBD2 (6 bases). This CDR3 spans 13 amino acids. CDR1 is SGHTA, CDR2 FQGTGA, per germline. Trimming cost V 0 bases and J 10 bases, with 10 bases left between them. The CDR3 DNA reads as TGTGCCAGCAGCTTAACGGCGCGGGGAGAGCAGTTCTTC. Protein: CASSLTARGEQFF.

The V and J genes are TRBV7-3 and TRBJ2-3; D is unclear. This CDR3 has 13 residues. V lost 1 base and J lost 1, with 3 bases in between. CDR1 is SGHTA, CDR2 FQGTGA, per germline. Here the CDR3 reads CASSLRRTDTQYF. The CDR3, as DNA: TGTGCCAGCAGCTTAAGACGCACAGATACGCAGTATTTT.

This chain connects TRBV5-1 to TRBJ2-3, with TRBD1 identical over 8 bases. The V gene end was trimmed by 0 bases and the J gene end by 4 bases; junction bases not matched to a gene: 1. This CDR3 region has 14 residues. Germline loops: CDR1 SGHRS, CDR2 YFSETQ. CDR3 bases: TGCGCCAGCAGCTTGGGACAGGGGCCAGATACGCAGTATTTT. Amino acids: CASSLGQGPDTQYF.

This chain uses TRBV7-9 with TRBJ2-3; 9 bases are shared with TRBD1. V shed 3 bases and J 4 bases; nucleotides not matched to a gene: 5. The CDR3 is made up of 15 amino acids. Germline V gene data show CDR1 as SEHNR and CDR2 as FQNEAQ (reference sequence). This CDR3 is CASSFYRGRPDTQYF. The CDR3 DNA reads as TGTGCCAGCAGCTTCTACAGGGGGCGCCCAGATACGCAGTATTTT.

The chain carries TRBV7-2 and TRBJ2-3; D perhaps matches TRBD1 (5 bases). The germline V gene encodes CDR1 SGHTA and CDR2 FQGNSA. This CDR3 has 16 residues. With 5 bases removed from V and 5 bases from J, the gap between germline ends came to 20 bases. Here the CDR3 DNA reads TGTGCCAGCAGCCTAGGGCGTAGGCAGGGAATAGATACGCAGTATTTT. It encodes CASSLGRRQGIDTQYF.

This chain uses TRBV28 with TRBJ2-2; D is perhaps TRBD1 (5 bases). The V gene lost 6 bases and the J gene lost 7 bases, with 6 bases spanning the gap. Looked up from germline, CDR1 is MDHEN and CDR2 is SYDVKM. The CDR3 is made up of 11 amino acids. This chain's CDR3 is CASRGHGELFF. The CDR3 DNA sequence: TGTGCCAGCAGGGGGCACGGGGAGCTGTTTTTT. The complete variable domain, with remaining parts taken from reference TRBV28 and TRBJ2-2, reads DVKVTQSSRYLVKRTGEKVFLECVQDMDHENMFWYRQDPGLGLRLIYFSYDVKMKEKGDIPEGYSVSREKKERFSLILESASTNQTSMYLCASRGHGELFFGEGSRLTVL.

There are a few counts of this clone. This chain connects TRBV7-3 to TRBJ2-1, with D possibly being TRBD2 (6 bases). CDR1 is SGHTA, CDR2 FQGTGA, per germline. Trimming stripped 5 bases from V and 2 bases from J, with 10 bases between. This CDR3 region has 14 residues. The CDR3 coding sequence is TGTGCCAGCAGCGATAGCGGTACCTACAATGAGCAGTTCTTC. Translating it yields CASSDSGTYNEQFF.

The gene calls are TRBV15 and TRBJ2-7; D might be TRBD2 (5 bases). Trimming shortened V by 3 bases and J by 3 bases, and 12 bases separated the two germline ends. There are 14 residues in the CDR3. Germline V gives CDR1 LNHNV, CDR2 YYDKDF (reference sequence). The CDR3: CATSRRGRVYEQYF. CDR3 coding DNA: TGTGCCACCAGCAGGAGAGGGAGAGTCTACGAGCAGTACTTC.

The chain couples TRBV10-3 to TRBJ2-3; D may match TRBD1 or TRBD2 (6 bases each). This CDR3 spans 15 amino acids. Between the trimmed V and J ends, which lost 7 bases and 2 bases, there was a span of 16 bases. From germline, CDR1 is ENHRY and CDR2 SYGVKD. The CDR3 here is CAIKAGPGATDTQYF. In nucleotides, the CDR3 is TGTGCCATCAAGGCGGGCCCGGGGGCCACAGATACGCAGTATTTT.